This is a list of T cell receptor beta chains from one sample in a study of blood T cells in healthy people across ages. One entry per CDR3 protein, called by TCRdb with MiXCR from the 5' RACE reads. The sample lists approximately 770,000 distinct CDR3 sequences; 58% were seen once. The sample comprised blood. The source is a young man in good health. Each CDR3 is given with its conserved first and last residue. Each record gives: D gene, V gene, clone size, J gene, CDR3 length, CDR3 DNA, CDR3 protein. The D gene is left open where the match is weak. Clone size appears in some rows only: once, few, many, or a class for an expanded clone.

d_call: .
v_call: TRBV6-2/TRBV6-3
clone_size: .
j_call: TRBJ1-2
cdr3_length: 14
cdr3_nt: TGTGCCAGCAGTTATCCCCCGGAAAACTATGGCTACACCTTC
cdr3_aa: CASSYPPENYGYTF

d_call: TRBD1
v_call: TRBV20-1
clone_size: many
j_call: TRBJ2-3
cdr3_length: 14
cdr3_nt: TGCAGTGCTCCCACAGGGGGCTGGACAGATACGCAGTATTTT
cdr3_aa: CSAPTGGWTDTQYF

d_call: .
v_call: TRBV20-1
clone_size: .
j_call: TRBJ2-7
cdr3_length: 16
cdr3_nt: TGCAGTGCTAGATTCTATTCCGACTTACTACTTGAGGAGCAGTACTTC
cdr3_aa: CSARFYSDLLLEEQYF

d_call: .
v_call: TRBV29-1
clone_size: .
j_call: TRBJ2-2
cdr3_length: 13
cdr3_nt: TGCAGCGTTGGACATACGAACACCGGGGAGCTGTTTTTT
cdr3_aa: CSVGHTNTGELFF

d_call: .
v_call: TRBV7-9
clone_size: .
j_call: TRBJ1-1
cdr3_length: 16
cdr3_nt: TGTGCCAGCAGCTTAATACACAGGGTTGGGGACACTGAAGCTTTCTTT
cdr3_aa: CASSLIHRVGDTEAFF

d_call: TRBD2
v_call: TRBV29-1
clone_size: .
j_call: TRBJ2-7
cdr3_length: 14
cdr3_nt: TGCGGCGTTCGGACGGGGGGAGACAGCTACGAGCAGTACTTC
cdr3_aa: CGVRTGGDSYEQYF

d_call: .
v_call: TRBV7-2
clone_size: .
j_call: TRBJ2-5
cdr3_length: 14
cdr3_nt: TGTGCCAGCGAATTATCCCCAGGGAGGGGGGAGCAGTACTTC
cdr3_aa: CASELSPGRGEQYF

d_call: .
v_call: TRBV7-6
clone_size: .
j_call: TRBJ2-7
cdr3_length: 14
cdr3_nt: TGTGCCAGCAGCCCCGGTACGACATCCTACGAGCAGTACTTC
cdr3_aa: CASSPGTTSYEQYF

d_call: .
v_call: TRBV29-1
clone_size: .
j_call: TRBJ2-5
cdr3_length: 12
cdr3_nt: TGCAGCGTTGAATCCAGCCAAGAGACCCAGTACTTC
cdr3_aa: CSVESSQETQYF

d_call: TRBD2
v_call: TRBV9
clone_size: .
j_call: TRBJ2-7
cdr3_length: 18
cdr3_nt: TGTGCCAGCAGCGTAGGACTAGCGGGAGGGAAGATCTCCTACGAGCAGTACTTC
cdr3_aa: CASSVGLAGGKISYEQYF

d_call: TRBD2
v_call: TRBV29-1
clone_size: .
j_call: TRBJ2-1
cdr3_length: 15
cdr3_nt: TGCAGCGTCTGCCTCCTAGCGGGGGACTACAATGAGCAGTTCTTC
cdr3_aa: CSVCLLAGDYNEQFF

d_call: TRBD2
v_call: TRBV4-1
clone_size: .
j_call: TRBJ2-1
cdr3_length: 18
cdr3_nt: TGCGCCAGCAGCCAAGATTACCCAGCGGGAGGTCCAAACAATGAGCAGTTCTTC
cdr3_aa: CASSQDYPAGGPNNEQFF

d_call: TRBD2
v_call: TRBV7-9
clone_size: few
j_call: TRBJ2-5
cdr3_length: 16
cdr3_nt: TGTGCCAGCAGCTCCTGGTTAGCGGGGGGGCTAAAGACCCAGTACTTC
cdr3_aa: CASSSWLAGGLKTQYF

d_call: TRBD1
v_call: TRBV9
clone_size: few
j_call: TRBJ1-6
cdr3_length: 14
cdr3_nt: TGTGCCAGCAGCGTCAGACAGGGAGATTCACCCCTCCACTTT
cdr3_aa: CASSVRQGDSPLHF

d_call: .
v_call: TRBV9
clone_size: .
j_call: TRBJ1-5
cdr3_length: 13
cdr3_nt: TGTGCCAGCAGCGTCGGGGCTTCGGAGCCCCAGCATTTT
cdr3_aa: CASSVGASEPQHF

d_call: .
v_call: TRBV20-1
clone_size: .
j_call: TRBJ1-4
cdr3_length: 15
cdr3_nt: TGCAGTGCTAGAGGAACGGGGCGATTGGATGAAAAACTGTTTTTT
cdr3_aa: CSARGTGRLDEKLFF

d_call: TRBD2
v_call: TRBV7-2
clone_size: few
j_call: TRBJ2-5
cdr3_length: 17
cdr3_nt: TGTGCCAGCAGCCCGAGGCGACGCGGGGGGGTGCAAGAGACCCAGTACTTC
cdr3_aa: CASSPRRRGGVQETQYF

d_call: TRBD2
v_call: TRBV7-8
clone_size: few
j_call: TRBJ2-1
cdr3_length: 21
cdr3_nt: TGTGCCAGCAGCCGTACCCGGGGGGGTGAAAATAATGCGAACAAAAAGAATGAGCAGTTCTTC
cdr3_aa: CASSRTRGGENNANKKNEQFF

d_call: .
v_call: TRBV28
clone_size: .
j_call: TRBJ2-7
cdr3_length: 13
cdr3_nt: TGTGCCAGCAGCTTCGAGAGCTCCTACGAGCAGTACTTC
cdr3_aa: CASSFESSYEQYF

d_call: TRBD1
v_call: TRBV4-3
clone_size: .
j_call: TRBJ2-7
cdr3_length: 16
cdr3_nt: TGCGCCAGCAGCCAAGATTGGGTGGGACAGGGATACGAGCAGTACTTC
cdr3_aa: CASSQDWVGQGYEQYF

d_call: .
v_call: TRBV10-3
clone_size: .
j_call: TRBJ2-7
cdr3_length: 15
cdr3_nt: TGTGCCATCAGTGAGTCGGGCGGGGAGAGCTACGAGCAGTACTTC
cdr3_aa: CAISESGGESYEQYF

d_call: TRBD2
v_call: TRBV5-1
clone_size: .
j_call: TRBJ2-1
cdr3_length: 15
cdr3_nt: TGCGCCAGCAGCGACACGGGGGGGCTTTACAATGAGCAGTTCTTC
cdr3_aa: CASSDTGGLYNEQFF

d_call: .
v_call: TRBV4-3
clone_size: few
j_call: TRBJ2-7
cdr3_length: 13
cdr3_nt: TGCGCCAGCAGCCAAGAGGCTTGGTGGGAGCAGTACTTC
cdr3_aa: CASSQEAWWEQYF

d_call: .
v_call: TRBV14
clone_size: .
j_call: TRBJ1-4
cdr3_length: 14
cdr3_nt: TGTGCCAGCAGCCAAGCCAGGGTCGGTGAAAAACTGTTTTTT
cdr3_aa: CASSQARVGEKLFF

d_call: .
v_call: TRBV6-2/TRBV6-3
clone_size: once
j_call: TRBJ2-1
cdr3_length: 11
cdr3_nt: TGTACCACCAGAGGGGGAGCTGAGCAGTTCTTC
cdr3_aa: CTTRGGAEQFF

d_call: TRBD2
v_call: TRBV4-3
clone_size: .
j_call: TRBJ2-7
cdr3_length: 17
cdr3_nt: TGCGCCAGCAGCCAAGACTCGGGACTAGCGGGAGATGACGAGCAGTACTTC
cdr3_aa: CASSQDSGLAGDDEQYF

d_call: .
v_call: TRBV7-6
clone_size: .
j_call: TRBJ2-5
cdr3_length: 14
cdr3_nt: TGTGCCAGCAGCTTAGGAATGGCTAAAGAGACCCAGTACTTC
cdr3_aa: CASSLGMAKETQYF

d_call: TRBD1
v_call: TRBV27
clone_size: .
j_call: TRBJ2-7
cdr3_length: 14
cdr3_nt: TGTGCCAGCAGTTCCCCGCAGGGGGCTAACGAGCAGTACTTC
cdr3_aa: CASSSPQGANEQYF

d_call: TRBD1
v_call: TRBV25-1
clone_size: once
j_call: TRBJ2-5
cdr3_length: 17
cdr3_nt: TGTGCCAGCAGTGAATATAAAGGGGGCGCCGTTTGGGAGACCCAGTACTTC
cdr3_aa: CASSEYKGGAVWETQYF

d_call: .
v_call: TRBV19
clone_size: .
j_call: TRBJ2-5
cdr3_length: 13
cdr3_nt: TGTGCCAGCAGCCCAGACACCGAAGAGACCCAGTACTTC
cdr3_aa: CASSPDTEETQYF

d_call: .
v_call: TRBV4-2
clone_size: .
j_call: TRBJ1-1
cdr3_length: 15
cdr3_nt: TGTGCCAGCAGCCAAAGGACAAGCATGAACACTGAAGCTTTCTTT
cdr3_aa: CASSQRTSMNTEAFF

d_call: .
v_call: TRBV9
clone_size: few
j_call: TRBJ2-3
cdr3_length: 15
cdr3_nt: TGTGCCAGCAGCGTAGAGGGTGTTCGTAGGGATACGCAGTATTTT
cdr3_aa: CASSVEGVRRDTQYF

d_call: TRBD2
v_call: TRBV14
clone_size: .
j_call: TRBJ2-1
cdr3_length: 17
cdr3_nt: TGTGCCAGCAGCCAAGATCTAGGACTAGCGGGAGTTAATGAGCAGTTCTTC
cdr3_aa: CASSQDLGLAGVNEQFF

d_call: .
v_call: TRBV6-1
clone_size: few
j_call: TRBJ1-1
cdr3_length: 11
cdr3_nt: TGTGCCAGCGGTGAAAACACTGAAGCTTTCTTT
cdr3_aa: CASGENTEAFF

d_call: .
v_call: TRBV29-1
clone_size: .
j_call: TRBJ1-3
cdr3_length: 11
cdr3_nt: TGCAGCGTTGAACACAGGGATACCATATATTTT
cdr3_aa: CSVEHRDTIYF

d_call: TRBD1
v_call: TRBV7-2
clone_size: .
j_call: TRBJ1-1
cdr3_length: 15
cdr3_nt: TGTGCCAGCAGCTTTCAAAGGGGGCTGAACACTGAAGCTTTCTTT
cdr3_aa: CASSFQRGLNTEAFF

d_call: .
v_call: TRBV7-2
clone_size: few
j_call: TRBJ2-4
cdr3_length: 15
cdr3_nt: TGTGCCAGCAGCTTAGTAAGCGTTGGGGGAGGCATTCAGTACTTC
cdr3_aa: CASSLVSVGGGIQYF

d_call: TRBD1
v_call: TRBV12-3/TRBV12-4
clone_size: .
j_call: TRBJ1-5
cdr3_length: 16
cdr3_nt: TGTGCCAGCAGCCCACAGGGGGGGGGAAGGAGTCAGCCCCAGCATTTT
cdr3_aa: CASSPQGGGRSQPQHF

d_call: .
v_call: TRBV7-6
clone_size: .
j_call: TRBJ2-1
cdr3_length: 13
cdr3_nt: TGTGCCAGCAGCTTAGCGTCTGTCAATGAGCAGTTCTTC
cdr3_aa: CASSLASVNEQFF

d_call: .
v_call: TRBV7-6
clone_size: .
j_call: TRBJ2-2
cdr3_length: 13
cdr3_nt: TGTGCCAGCAGCTCGCACCCCACCGGGGAGCTGTTTTTT
cdr3_aa: CASSSHPTGELFF

d_call: TRBD2
v_call: TRBV2
clone_size: .
j_call: TRBJ2-1
cdr3_length: 15
cdr3_nt: TGTGCCAGCCAACCTAGCGGGGGGGAGTACAATGAGCAGTTCTTC
cdr3_aa: CASQPSGGEYNEQFF

d_call: .
v_call: TRBV7-3
clone_size: few
j_call: TRBJ2-1
cdr3_length: 12
cdr3_nt: TGTGCCAGCAGCCCAGACGGTAATGAGCAGTTCTTC
cdr3_aa: CASSPDGNEQFF

d_call: TRBD1
v_call: TRBV28
clone_size: .
j_call: TRBJ2-7
cdr3_length: 16
cdr3_nt: TGTGCCAGCAGTCTTCCGCCGGGACAGGGTACCTACGAGCAGTACTTC
cdr3_aa: CASSLPPGQGTYEQYF

d_call: TRBD1
v_call: TRBV4-1
clone_size: .
j_call: TRBJ1-4
cdr3_length: 16
cdr3_nt: TGCGCCAGCAGCCAGGACAGGGTTGCAACTAATGAAAAACTGTTTTTT
cdr3_aa: CASSQDRVATNEKLFF

d_call: .
v_call: TRBV3-1
clone_size: .
j_call: TRBJ2-5
cdr3_length: 13
cdr3_nt: TGTGCCAGCAGCCAAGTTTTTATGGAGACCCAGTACTTC
cdr3_aa: CASSQVFMETQYF

d_call: .
v_call: TRBV25-1
clone_size: .
j_call: TRBJ2-7
cdr3_length: 13
cdr3_nt: TGTGCCAGCATGGAGGGAAGGGGCCACGAGCAGTACTTC
cdr3_aa: CASMEGRGHEQYF

d_call: TRBD2
v_call: TRBV4-3
clone_size: once
j_call: TRBJ2-1
cdr3_length: 15
cdr3_nt: TGCGCCAGCAGCCAAGCATGGGTAGCGGGAGATGAGCAGTTCTTC
cdr3_aa: CASSQAWVAGDEQFF

d_call: TRBD2
v_call: TRBV7-2
clone_size: few
j_call: TRBJ2-1
cdr3_length: 14
cdr3_nt: TGTGCCAGCAGCTCGCGGGGGGGCGCAGATGAGCAGTTCTTC
cdr3_aa: CASSSRGGADEQFF

d_call: .
v_call: TRBV6-6
clone_size: .
j_call: TRBJ2-7
cdr3_length: 16
cdr3_nt: TGTGCCAGCAGTTATCCGAAGGGGGGCGGCTCCTACGAGCAGTACTTC
cdr3_aa: CASSYPKGGGSYEQYF

d_call: .
v_call: TRBV5-1
clone_size: few
j_call: TRBJ2-3
cdr3_length: 14
cdr3_nt: TGCGCCAGCACCACGGACTCGAATGTGGATACGCAGTATTTT
cdr3_aa: CASTTDSNVDTQYF

d_call: TRBD1
v_call: TRBV7-9
clone_size: .
j_call: TRBJ2-5
cdr3_length: 16
cdr3_nt: TGTGCCAGCAGCTTTATACGAGACAGGGAACAAGAGACCCAGTACTTC
cdr3_aa: CASSFIRDREQETQYF

d_call: .
v_call: TRBV20-1
clone_size: .
j_call: TRBJ2-7
cdr3_length: 14
cdr3_nt: TGCAGTGCTAGGGGGAGAGGGGAGACCTACGAGCAGTACTTC
cdr3_aa: CSARGRGETYEQYF

d_call: .
v_call: TRBV9
clone_size: .
j_call: TRBJ2-4
cdr3_length: 16
cdr3_nt: TGTGCCAGCAGCCCAGACATCGGGCTAGCCAAAAACATTCAGTACTTC
cdr3_aa: CASSPDIGLAKNIQYF

d_call: TRBD1
v_call: TRBV5-1
clone_size: once
j_call: TRBJ1-1
cdr3_length: 15
cdr3_nt: TGCGCCAGCAGCTTGACGAACCCAGGGGGCCCTGAAGCTTTCTTT
cdr3_aa: CASSLTNPGGPEAFF

d_call: .
v_call: TRBV4-3
clone_size: .
j_call: TRBJ1-1
cdr3_length: 12
cdr3_nt: TGCGCCAGCAGCCAGTCGGGCTCTGAAGCTTTCTTT
cdr3_aa: CASSQSGSEAFF